Reported below is one TCR beta chain. The antigen remains undetermined. Reverse transcription of all isolated RNA meant that expressed TCRB transcripts were sequenced. Using immunoSEQ multiplex PCR, the repertoire was profiled, and TCRdb retains in-frame clones only, with some absent. This sample has 330,000 or so clones, with 15% to 20% found just once. The V gene end was trimmed by 1 base and the J gene end by 10 bases; junction bases not matched to a gene: 9. The V gene's germline CDR1 is SGHAT and CDR2 FQNNGV. This CDR3 contains 16 residues. Heparinised blood was drawn once per donor, averaging approximately 100 mL. Naive, central memory, regulatory and stem cell-like memory cells within the CD4+ compartment were sorted using CD45RO/CCR7/CD25/CD127/CD95/CD27. The data are from a study of beta chain features in type 1 diabetes. Study-level points and caveats: Type 1 diabetes patients showed a moderate but significant shortening of TCRB CDR3s in all four CD4+ subsets. Type 1 diabetes patients showed fewer insertions and more deletions at VDJ junctions.

This rearrangement joins TRBV11-2 to TRBJ2-1, with TRBD2 matching over 11 bases. The source of this sequence is a woman between 18 and 29 years old in good health. Sequencing used naive CD4+ T cells from blood. In DNA form, the CDR3 reads TGTGCCAGCAGCTTAGGCACTAGCGGGAGAACACGAGAGCAGTTCTTC. Its protein product is CASSLGTSGRTREQFF.